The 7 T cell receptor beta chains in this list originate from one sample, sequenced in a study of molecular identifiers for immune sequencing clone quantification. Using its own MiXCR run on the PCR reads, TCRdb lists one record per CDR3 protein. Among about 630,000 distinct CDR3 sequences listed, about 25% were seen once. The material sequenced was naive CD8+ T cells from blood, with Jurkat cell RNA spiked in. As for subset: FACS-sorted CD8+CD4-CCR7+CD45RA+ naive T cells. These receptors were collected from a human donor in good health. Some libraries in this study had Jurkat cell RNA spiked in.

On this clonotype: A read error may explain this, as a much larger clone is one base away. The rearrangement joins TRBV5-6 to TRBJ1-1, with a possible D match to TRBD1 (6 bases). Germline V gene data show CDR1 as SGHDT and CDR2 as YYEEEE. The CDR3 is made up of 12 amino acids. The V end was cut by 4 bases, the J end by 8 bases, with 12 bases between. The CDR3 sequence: CASSHDRYEAFF. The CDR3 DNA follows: TGTGCCAGCAGCCACGACAGGTACGAAGCTTTCTTT.

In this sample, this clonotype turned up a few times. CDR3 residues: CASAGGAGELFF. As DNA, the CDR3 is TGTGCCAGCGCTGGAGGTGCCGGGGAGCTGTTTTTT. The chain carries TRBV25-1 and TRBJ2-2, with a weak D call TRBD2 (5 bases). CDR3 length: 12 residues. CDR1 and CDR2 from the germline V gene are MGHDK and SYGVNS. V shed 8 bases and J shed 6 bases, with 10 bases lying between them.

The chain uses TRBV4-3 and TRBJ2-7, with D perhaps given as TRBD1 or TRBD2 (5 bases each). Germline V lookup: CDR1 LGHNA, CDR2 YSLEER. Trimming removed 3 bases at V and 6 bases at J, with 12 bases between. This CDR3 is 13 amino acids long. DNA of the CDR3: TGCGCCAGCAGCCACGGCCGGGGCGGCGAGCAGTACTTC. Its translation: CASSHGRGGEQYF.

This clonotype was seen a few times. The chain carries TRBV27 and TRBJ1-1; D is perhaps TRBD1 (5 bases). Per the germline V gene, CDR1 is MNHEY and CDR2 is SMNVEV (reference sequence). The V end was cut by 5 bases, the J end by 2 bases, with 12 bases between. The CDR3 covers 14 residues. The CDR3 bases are TGTGCCAGCAGTCCCCAGACAGCCAACACTGAAGCTTTCTTT. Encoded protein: CASSPQTANTEAFF.

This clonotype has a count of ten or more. For the CDR3, the DNA is TGTGCCAGCAGTTCGGACCGCCGACAGCCCCAGCATTTT. Residues: CASSSDRRQPQHF. The rearrangement links TRBV6-5 to TRBJ1-5; no clear D gene. This CDR3 is built from 13 residues. The V gene's germline CDR1 is MNHEY and CDR2 SVGAGI. V lost 4 bases and J lost 7, with 11 bases in between.

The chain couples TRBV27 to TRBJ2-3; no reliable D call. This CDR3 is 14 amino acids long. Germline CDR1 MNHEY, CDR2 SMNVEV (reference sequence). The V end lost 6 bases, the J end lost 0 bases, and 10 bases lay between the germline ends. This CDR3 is CASSTKSSTDTQYF. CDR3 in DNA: TGTGCCAGCAGCACGAAATCTAGCACAGATACGCAGTATTTT.

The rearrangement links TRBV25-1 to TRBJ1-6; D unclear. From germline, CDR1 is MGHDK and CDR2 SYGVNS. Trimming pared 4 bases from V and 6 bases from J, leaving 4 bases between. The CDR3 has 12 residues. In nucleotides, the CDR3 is TGTGCCAGCAGTGTCGGTAATTCACCCCTCCACTTT. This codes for CASSVGNSPLHF.